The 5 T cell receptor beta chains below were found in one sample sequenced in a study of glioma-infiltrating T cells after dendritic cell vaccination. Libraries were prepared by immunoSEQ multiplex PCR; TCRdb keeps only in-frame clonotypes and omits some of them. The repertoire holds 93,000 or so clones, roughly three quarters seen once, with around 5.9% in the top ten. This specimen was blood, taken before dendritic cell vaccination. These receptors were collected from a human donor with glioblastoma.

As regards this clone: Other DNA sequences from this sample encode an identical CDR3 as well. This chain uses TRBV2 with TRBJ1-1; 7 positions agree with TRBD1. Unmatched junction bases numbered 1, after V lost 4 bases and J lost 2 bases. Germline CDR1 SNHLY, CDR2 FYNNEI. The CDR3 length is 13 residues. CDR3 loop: CASSGQGNTEAFF. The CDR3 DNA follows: TGTGCCAGCAGTGGACAGGGTAACACTGAAGCTTTCTTT.

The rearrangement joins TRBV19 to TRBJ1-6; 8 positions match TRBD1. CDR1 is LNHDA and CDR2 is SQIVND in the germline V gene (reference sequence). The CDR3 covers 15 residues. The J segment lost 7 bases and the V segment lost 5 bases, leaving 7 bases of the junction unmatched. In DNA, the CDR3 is TGTGCCAGTAGTCTTCAGGGGGCTGAAAATTCACCCCTCCACTTT. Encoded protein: CASSLQGAENSPLHF.

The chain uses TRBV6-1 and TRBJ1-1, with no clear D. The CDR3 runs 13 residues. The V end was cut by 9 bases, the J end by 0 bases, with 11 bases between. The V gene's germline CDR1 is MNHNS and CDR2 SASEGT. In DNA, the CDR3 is TGTGCCAGTAAGCCCCTCGTGAACACTGAAGCTTTCTTT. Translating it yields CASKPLVNTEAFF.

The CDR3 nucleotides read TGTGCCACGTCCGGGACAGGGTATTCACCCCTCCACTTT. Amino acids: CATSGTGYSPLHF. This chain joins TRBV6-5 and TRBJ1-6; 9 bases match TRBD1. Germline lookup yields CDR1 MNHEY and CDR2 SVGAGI. The CDR3 has 13 residues. The trim removed 10 bases at V and 8 bases at J, leaving 6 bases unmatched.

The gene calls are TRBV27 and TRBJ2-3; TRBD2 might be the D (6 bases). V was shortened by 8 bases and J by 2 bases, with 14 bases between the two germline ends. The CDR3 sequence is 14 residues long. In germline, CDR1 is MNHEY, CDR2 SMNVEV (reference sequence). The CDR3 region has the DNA TGTGCCAGCCGGCAGGCGGGATTCACAGATACGCAGTATTTT. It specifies CASRQAGFTDTQYF.